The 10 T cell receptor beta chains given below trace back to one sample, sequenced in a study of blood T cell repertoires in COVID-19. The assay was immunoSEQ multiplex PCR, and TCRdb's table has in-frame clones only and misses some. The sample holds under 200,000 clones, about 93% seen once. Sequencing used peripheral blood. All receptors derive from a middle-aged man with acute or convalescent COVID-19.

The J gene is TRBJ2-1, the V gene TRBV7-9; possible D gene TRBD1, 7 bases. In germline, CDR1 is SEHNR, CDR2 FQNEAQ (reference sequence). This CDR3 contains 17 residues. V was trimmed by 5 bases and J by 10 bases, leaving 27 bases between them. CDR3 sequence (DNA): TGTGCCAGCAGCCAAAAAGGGGGCCTAAAGAACAGCGGGGAGCAGTTCTTC. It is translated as CASSQKGGLKNSGEQFF.

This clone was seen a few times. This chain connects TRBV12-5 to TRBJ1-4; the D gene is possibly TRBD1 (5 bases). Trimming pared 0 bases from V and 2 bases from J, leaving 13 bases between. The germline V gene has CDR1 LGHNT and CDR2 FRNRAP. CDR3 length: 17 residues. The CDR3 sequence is CASGLVYRGATNEKLFF. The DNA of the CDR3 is TGTGCTAGTGGTTTGGTTTATAGGGGCGCGACTAATGAAAAACTGTTTTTT.

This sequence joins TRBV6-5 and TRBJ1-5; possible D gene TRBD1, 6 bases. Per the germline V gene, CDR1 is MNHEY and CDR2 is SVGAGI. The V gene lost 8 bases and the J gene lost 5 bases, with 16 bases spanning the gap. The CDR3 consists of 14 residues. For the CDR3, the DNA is TGTGCCAGCTACAGGGAGTCAACGGATCAGCCCCAGCATTTT. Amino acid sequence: CASYRESTDQPQHF.

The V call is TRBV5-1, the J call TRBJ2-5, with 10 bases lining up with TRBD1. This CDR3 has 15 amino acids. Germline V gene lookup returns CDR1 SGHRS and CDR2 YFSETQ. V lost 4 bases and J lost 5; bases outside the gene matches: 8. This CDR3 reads CASSLGTGEGETQYF. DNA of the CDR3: TGCGCCAGCAGCCTCGGGACAGGGGAGGGCGAGACCCAGTACTTC.

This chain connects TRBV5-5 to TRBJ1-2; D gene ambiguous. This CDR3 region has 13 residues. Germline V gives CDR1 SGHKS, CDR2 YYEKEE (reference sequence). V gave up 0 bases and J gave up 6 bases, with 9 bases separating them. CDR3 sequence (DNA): TGTGCCAGCAGCTTGGCCTTCGGGAATGGCTACACCTTC. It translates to CASSLAFGNGYTF.

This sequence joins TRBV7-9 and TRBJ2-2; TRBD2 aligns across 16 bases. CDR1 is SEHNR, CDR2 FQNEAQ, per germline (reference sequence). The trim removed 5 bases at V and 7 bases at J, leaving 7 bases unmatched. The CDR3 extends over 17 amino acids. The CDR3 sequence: CASSPGTSGGAIGELFF. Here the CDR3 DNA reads TGTGCCAGCAGCCCTGGGACTAGCGGGGGGGCCATCGGGGAGCTGTTTTTT.

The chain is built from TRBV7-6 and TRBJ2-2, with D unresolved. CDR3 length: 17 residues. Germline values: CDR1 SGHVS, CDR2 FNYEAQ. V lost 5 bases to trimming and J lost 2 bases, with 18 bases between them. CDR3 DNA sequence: TGTGCCAGCAGCCCCTACCCGGTACAGACAAACACCGGGGAGCTGTTTTTT. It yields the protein CASSPYPVQTNTGELFF.

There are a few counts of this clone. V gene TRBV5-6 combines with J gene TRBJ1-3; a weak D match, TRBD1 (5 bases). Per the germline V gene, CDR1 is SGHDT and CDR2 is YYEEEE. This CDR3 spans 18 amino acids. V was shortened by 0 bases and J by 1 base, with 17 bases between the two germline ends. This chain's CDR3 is CASSLGVGGVTSGNTIYF. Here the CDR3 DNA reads TGTGCCAGCAGCTTGGGCGTAGGAGGGGTAACTTCTGGAAACACCATATATTTT.

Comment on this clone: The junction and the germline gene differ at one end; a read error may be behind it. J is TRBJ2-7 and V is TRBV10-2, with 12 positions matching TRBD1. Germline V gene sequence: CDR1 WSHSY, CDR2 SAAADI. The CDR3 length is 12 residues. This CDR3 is CGSGTGGLEQYF. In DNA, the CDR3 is TGCGGCAGCGGGACAGGGGGCCTCGAGCAGTACTTC.

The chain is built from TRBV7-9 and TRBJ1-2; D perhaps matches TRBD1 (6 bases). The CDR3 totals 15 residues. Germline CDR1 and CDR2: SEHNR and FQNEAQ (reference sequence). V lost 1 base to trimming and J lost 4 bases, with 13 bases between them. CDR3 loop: CASSLGGGQIYGYTF. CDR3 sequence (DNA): TGTGCCAGCAGCTTAGGCGGGGGGCAGATCTATGGCTACACCTTC. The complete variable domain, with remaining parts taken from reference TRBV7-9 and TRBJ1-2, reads DTGVSQNPRHKITKRGQNVTFRCDPISEHNRLYWYRQTLGQGPEFLTYFQNEAQLEKSRLLSDRFSAERPKGSFSTLEIQRTEQGDSAMYLCASSLGGGQIYGYTFGSGTRLTVV.